The entry that follows covers one TCR beta chain sequence. This specimen belongs to a study of blood T cell repertoires in COVID-19. Participants' reported clinical history set cohort assignment. Assay: immunoSEQ multiplex PCR; the TCRdb copy retains only in-frame clones and omits some. The top ten clones hold roughly 1.4% of a sample with 350,000 to 500,000 clones, approximately 90% of them seen once. From germline, CDR1 is SGHDT and CDR2 YYEEEE. CDR3 size: 14 residues. V lost 0 bases to trimming and J lost 6 bases, with 12 bases between them. Specimen: PBMCs or T cells enriched from blood (not recorded which). This clonotype was sampled from a woman under 30 who had been exposed to COVID-19. The chain carries TRBV5-6 and TRBJ1-2; a weak D match, TRBD1 (5 bases). The CDR3 protein is CASSLVAGTNGYTF. CDR3 nucleotide sequence: TGTGCCAGCAGCTTGGTGGCAGGGACTAATGGCTACACCTTC.